This TCR beta chain was retrieved from a study of cytomegalovirus exposure and HLA in healthy donors. PCR was performed using 60 Vbeta and 13 Jbeta primers. The data were produced by immunoSEQ multiplex PCR, yet TCRdb's version contains in-frame clones alone and is incomplete. The sample includes about 190,000 clones, about four fifths of them seen just once. In germline, CDR1 is SGHRS, CDR2 YFSETQ. The CDR3 runs to 16 residues. Losses at the gene ends were 4 bases for V and 5 bases for J; bases not matched to a gene: 11. Notes on this clone: The antigen remains unidentified.

General study findings and limits: Versus the approximately 720-donor mean, an Asian-associated ancestry cluster reportedly showed fewer N-insertions in a later analysis. For presence/absence analyses, sequencing depth was assumed to be roughly uniform across donors.

This clonotype was obtained from a woman aged 50 to 60 in good health and CMV-seronegative. The chain couples TRBV5-1 to TRBJ2-2; 7 bases map to TRBD2. The sample consisted of PBMCs. CDR3 amino acids: CASSITGLIDTGELFF. The CDR3 bases are TGCGCCAGCAGCATAACGGGACTAATAGATACCGGGGAGCTGTTTTTT.